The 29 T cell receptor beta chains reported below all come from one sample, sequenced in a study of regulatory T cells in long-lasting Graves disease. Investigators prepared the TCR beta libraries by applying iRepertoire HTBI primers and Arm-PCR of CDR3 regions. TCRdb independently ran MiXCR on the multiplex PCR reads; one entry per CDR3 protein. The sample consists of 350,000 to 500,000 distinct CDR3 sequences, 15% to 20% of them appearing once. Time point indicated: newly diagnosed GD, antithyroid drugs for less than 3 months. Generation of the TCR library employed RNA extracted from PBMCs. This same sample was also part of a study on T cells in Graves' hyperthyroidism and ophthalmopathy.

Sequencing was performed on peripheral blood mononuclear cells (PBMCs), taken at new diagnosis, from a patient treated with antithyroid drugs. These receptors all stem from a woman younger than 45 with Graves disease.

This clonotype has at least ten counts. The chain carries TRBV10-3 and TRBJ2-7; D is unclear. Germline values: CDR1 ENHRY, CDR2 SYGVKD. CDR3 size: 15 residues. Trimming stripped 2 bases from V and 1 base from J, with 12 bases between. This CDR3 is CAISEAQGRSYEQYF. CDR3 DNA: TGTGCCATCAGTGAGGCCCAAGGACGGTCCTACGAGCAGTACTTC.

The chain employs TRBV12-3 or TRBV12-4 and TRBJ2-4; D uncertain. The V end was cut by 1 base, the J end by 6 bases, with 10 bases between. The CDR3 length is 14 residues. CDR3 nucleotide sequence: TGTGCCAGCAGTTTAGTTAACCGGGTAAACATTCAGTACTTC. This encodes CASSLVNRVNIQYF.

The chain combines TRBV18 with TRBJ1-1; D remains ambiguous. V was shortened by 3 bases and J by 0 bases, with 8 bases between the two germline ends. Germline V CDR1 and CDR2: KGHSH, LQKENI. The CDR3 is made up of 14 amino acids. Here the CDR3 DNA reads TGTGCCAGCTCACCGGAGGCACTGAACACTGAAGCTTTCTTT. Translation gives CASSPEALNTEAFF.

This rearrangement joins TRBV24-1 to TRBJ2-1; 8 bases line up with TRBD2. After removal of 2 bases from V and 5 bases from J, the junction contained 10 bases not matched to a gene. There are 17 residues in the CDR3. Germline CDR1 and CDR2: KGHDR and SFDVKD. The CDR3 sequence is CATSDSQAGAPNNEQFF. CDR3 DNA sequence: TGTGCCACCAGTGATTCCCAAGCGGGAGCGCCCAACAATGAGCAGTTCTTC.

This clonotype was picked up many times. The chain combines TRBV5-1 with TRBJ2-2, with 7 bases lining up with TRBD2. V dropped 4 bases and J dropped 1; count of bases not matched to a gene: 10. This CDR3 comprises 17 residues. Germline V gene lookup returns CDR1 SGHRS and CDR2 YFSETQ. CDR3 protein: CASSPSGLAVNTGELFF. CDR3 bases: TGCGCCAGCAGCCCGTCTGGGCTAGCGGTGAACACCGGGGAGCTGTTTTTT.

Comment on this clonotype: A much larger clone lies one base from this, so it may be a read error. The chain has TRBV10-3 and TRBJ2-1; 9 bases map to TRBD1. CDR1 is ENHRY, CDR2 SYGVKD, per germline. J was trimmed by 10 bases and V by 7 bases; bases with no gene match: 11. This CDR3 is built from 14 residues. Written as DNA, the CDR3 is TGTGCCATCAATACCGGGACAGGGCTTCACGAGCAGTTCTTC. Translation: CAINTGTGLHEQFF.

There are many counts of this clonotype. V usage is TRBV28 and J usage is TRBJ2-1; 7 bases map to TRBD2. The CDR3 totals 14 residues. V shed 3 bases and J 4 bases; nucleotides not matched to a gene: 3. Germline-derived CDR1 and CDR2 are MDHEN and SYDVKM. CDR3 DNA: TGTGCCAGCAGTTTGCGGGAGAGGTACAATGAGCAGTTCTTC. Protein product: CASSLRERYNEQFF.

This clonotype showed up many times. The CDR3 nucleotides are TGTGCCAGCTCAACTACAGGGGATCAGCCCCAGCATTTT. Translation gives CASSTTGDQPQHF. V and J are TRBV18 and TRBJ1-5; 7 bases align to TRBD1. V shed 5 bases, J shed 5 bases, and the junction held 3 bases outside the gene matches. The CDR3 totals 13 residues. CDR1 KGHSH and CDR2 LQKENI come from the germline V gene.

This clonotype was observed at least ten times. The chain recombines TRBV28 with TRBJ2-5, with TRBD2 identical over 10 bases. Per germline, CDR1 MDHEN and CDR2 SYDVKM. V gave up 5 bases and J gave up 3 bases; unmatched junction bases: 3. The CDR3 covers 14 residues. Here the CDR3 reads CASSTTSGKETQYF. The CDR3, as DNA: TGTGCCAGCAGTACTACTAGCGGGAAAGAGACCCAGTACTTC.

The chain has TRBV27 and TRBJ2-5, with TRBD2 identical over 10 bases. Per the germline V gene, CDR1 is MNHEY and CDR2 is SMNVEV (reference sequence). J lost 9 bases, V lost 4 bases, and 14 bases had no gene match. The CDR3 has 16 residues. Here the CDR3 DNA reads TGTGCCAGCAGTTCGGGTCTAGCGGGGGCCATATCGGCCCAGTACTTC. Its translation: CASSSGLAGAISAQYF.

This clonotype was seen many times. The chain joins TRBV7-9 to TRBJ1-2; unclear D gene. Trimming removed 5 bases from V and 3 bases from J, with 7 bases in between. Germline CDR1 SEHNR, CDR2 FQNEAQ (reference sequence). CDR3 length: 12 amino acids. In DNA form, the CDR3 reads TGTGCCAGCAGCCCCATAGACTATGGCTACACCTTC. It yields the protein CASSPIDYGYTF.

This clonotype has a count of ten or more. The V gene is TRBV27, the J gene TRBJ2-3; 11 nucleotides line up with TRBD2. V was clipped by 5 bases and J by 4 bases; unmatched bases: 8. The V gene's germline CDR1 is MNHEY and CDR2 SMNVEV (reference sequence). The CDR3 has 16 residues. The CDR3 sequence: CASSPVAGGPPDTQYF. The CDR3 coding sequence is TGTGCCAGCAGTCCGGTAGCGGGAGGGCCCCCAGATACGCAGTATTTT.

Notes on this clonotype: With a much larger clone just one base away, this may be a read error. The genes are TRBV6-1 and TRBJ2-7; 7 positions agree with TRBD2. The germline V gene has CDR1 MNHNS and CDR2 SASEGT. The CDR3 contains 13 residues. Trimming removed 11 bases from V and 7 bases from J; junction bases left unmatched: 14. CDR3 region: CAGQRTSSQEQYF. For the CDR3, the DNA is TGTGCCGGCCAACGGACTAGTAGTCAGGAGCAGTACTTC.

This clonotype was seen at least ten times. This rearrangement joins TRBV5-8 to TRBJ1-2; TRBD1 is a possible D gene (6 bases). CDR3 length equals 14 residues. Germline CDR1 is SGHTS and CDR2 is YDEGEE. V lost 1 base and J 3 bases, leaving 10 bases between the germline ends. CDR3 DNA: TGTGCCAGCAGCTTGTCCAGGGGTGACTATGGCTACACCTTC. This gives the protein CASSLSRGDYGYTF.

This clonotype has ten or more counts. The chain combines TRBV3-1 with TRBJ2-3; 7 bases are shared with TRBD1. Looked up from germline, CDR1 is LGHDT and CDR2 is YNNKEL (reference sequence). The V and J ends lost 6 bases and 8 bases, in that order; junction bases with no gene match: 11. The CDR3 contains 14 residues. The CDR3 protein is CASRTTGTQGTQYF. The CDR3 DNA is TGTGCCAGCAGGACGACAGGGACACAGGGTACGCAGTATTTT.

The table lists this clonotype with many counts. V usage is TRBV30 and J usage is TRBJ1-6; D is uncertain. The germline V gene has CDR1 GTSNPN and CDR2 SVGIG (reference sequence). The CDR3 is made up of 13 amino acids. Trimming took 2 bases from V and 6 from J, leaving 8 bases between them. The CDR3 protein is CAWSSGFNSPLHF. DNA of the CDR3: TGTGCCTGGAGTTCGGGGTTTAATTCACCCCTCCACTTT.

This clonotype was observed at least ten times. CDR3 coding DNA: TGTGCCAGCAGCTTAGGGGCCGGGGGAAACAATCAGCCCCAGCATTTT. Translated, it gives CASSLGAGGNNQPQHF. The chain employs TRBV7-8 and TRBJ1-5, with D possibly being TRBD1 (5 bases). The CDR3 extends over 16 amino acids. Germline CDR1 and CDR2: SGHVS and FQNEAQ. V was trimmed by 1 base and J by 3 bases, leaving 13 bases between them.

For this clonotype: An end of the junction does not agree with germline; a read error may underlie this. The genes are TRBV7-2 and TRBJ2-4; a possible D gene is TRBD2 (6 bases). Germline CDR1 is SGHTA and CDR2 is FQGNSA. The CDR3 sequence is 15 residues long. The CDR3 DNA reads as TGTGTCAGCACGATTCCGGGACTAGCCAAAAACATTCAGTACTTC. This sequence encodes CVSTIPGLAKNIQYF.

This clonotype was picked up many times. The CDR3 sequence: CASSPRQGINEKLFF. The CDR3 DNA reads TGTGCCAGCAGCCCCCGACAGGGGATAAATGAAAAACTGTTTTTT. The V call is TRBV18, the J call TRBJ1-4; 8 bases are shared with TRBD1. Trimming cost V 8 bases and J 5 bases; bases outside gene matches: 10. Looked up from germline, CDR1 is KGHSH and CDR2 is LQKENI. This CDR3 is 15 amino acids long.

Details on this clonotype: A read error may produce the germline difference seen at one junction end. The CDR3 bases are TGCGTCAGCAGCTCGGACCCGGACGCGCGCGAGCAGTACTTC. Translated, it gives CVSSSDPDAREQYF. V gene TRBV5-1 combines with J gene TRBJ2-7; D not resolved. Germline lookup yields CDR1 SGHRS and CDR2 YFSETQ. This CDR3 is built from 14 residues.

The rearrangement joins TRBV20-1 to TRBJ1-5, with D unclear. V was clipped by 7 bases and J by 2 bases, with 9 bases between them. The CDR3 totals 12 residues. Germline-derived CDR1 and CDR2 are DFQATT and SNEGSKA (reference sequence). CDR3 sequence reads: CSVSGGNQPQHF. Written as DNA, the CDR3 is TGCAGTGTATCGGGCGGCAATCAGCCCCAGCATTTT.

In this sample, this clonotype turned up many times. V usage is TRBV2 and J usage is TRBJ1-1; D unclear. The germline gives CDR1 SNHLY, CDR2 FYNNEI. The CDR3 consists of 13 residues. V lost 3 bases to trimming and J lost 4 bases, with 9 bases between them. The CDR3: CASSDEGSTEAFF. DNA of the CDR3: TGTGCCAGCAGTGACGAAGGGTCCACTGAAGCTTTCTTT.

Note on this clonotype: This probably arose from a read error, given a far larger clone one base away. The CDR3 nucleotides are TGTGCCAGCAAATATGTCGGGACAGAGGTGGAGGGAGAGACCCAGTACTTC. The encoded protein is CASKYVGTEVEGETQYF. This chain links TRBV28 with TRBJ2-5, with D perhaps matching TRBD1 (7 bases). Germline V gives CDR1 MDHEN, CDR2 SYDVKM. The CDR3 contains 17 residues. Trimming stripped 7 bases from V and 4 bases from J, with 25 bases between.

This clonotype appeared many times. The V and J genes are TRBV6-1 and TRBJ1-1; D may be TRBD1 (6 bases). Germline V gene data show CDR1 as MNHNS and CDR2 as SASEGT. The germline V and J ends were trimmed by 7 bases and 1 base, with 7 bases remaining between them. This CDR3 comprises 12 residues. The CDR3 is CASKQGNTEAFF. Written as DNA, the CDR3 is TGTGCCAGCAAACAGGGGAACACTGAAGCTTTCTTT.

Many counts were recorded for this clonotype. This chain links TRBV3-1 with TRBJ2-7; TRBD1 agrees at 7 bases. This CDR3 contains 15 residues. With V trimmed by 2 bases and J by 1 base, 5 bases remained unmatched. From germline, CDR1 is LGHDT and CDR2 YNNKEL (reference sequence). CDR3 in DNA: TGTGCCAGCAGCCAAAGGGACAGAATTTCCTACGAGCAGTACTTC. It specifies CASSQRDRISYEQYF.

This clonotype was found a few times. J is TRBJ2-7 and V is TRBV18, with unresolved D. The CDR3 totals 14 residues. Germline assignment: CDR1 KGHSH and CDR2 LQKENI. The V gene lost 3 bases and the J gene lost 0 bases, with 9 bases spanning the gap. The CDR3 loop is CASSPDIASYEQYF. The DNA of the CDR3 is TGTGCCAGCTCACCCGATATCGCCTCCTACGAGCAGTACTTC.

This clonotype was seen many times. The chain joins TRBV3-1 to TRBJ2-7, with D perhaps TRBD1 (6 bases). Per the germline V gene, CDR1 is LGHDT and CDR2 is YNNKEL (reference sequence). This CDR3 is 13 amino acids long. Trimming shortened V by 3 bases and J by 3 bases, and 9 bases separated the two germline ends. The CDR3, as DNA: TGTGCCAGCAGCCACCAGGGGCACTACGAGCAGTACTTC. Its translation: CASSHQGHYEQYF.

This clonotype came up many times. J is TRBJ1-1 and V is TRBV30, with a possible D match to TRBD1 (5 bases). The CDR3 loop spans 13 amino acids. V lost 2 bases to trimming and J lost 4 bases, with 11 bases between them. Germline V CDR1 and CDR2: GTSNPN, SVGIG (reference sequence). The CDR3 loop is CAWSRGRVTEAFF. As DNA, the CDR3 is TGTGCCTGGAGTAGGGGTAGGGTCACTGAAGCTTTCTTT.

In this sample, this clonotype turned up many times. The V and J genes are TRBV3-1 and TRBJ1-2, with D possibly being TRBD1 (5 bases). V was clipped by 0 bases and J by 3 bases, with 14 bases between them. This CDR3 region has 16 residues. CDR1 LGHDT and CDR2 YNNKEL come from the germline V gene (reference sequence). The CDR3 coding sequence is TGTGCCAGCAGCCAAGATAGGACATGGGGACACTATGGCTACACCTTC. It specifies CASSQDRTWGHYGYTF.